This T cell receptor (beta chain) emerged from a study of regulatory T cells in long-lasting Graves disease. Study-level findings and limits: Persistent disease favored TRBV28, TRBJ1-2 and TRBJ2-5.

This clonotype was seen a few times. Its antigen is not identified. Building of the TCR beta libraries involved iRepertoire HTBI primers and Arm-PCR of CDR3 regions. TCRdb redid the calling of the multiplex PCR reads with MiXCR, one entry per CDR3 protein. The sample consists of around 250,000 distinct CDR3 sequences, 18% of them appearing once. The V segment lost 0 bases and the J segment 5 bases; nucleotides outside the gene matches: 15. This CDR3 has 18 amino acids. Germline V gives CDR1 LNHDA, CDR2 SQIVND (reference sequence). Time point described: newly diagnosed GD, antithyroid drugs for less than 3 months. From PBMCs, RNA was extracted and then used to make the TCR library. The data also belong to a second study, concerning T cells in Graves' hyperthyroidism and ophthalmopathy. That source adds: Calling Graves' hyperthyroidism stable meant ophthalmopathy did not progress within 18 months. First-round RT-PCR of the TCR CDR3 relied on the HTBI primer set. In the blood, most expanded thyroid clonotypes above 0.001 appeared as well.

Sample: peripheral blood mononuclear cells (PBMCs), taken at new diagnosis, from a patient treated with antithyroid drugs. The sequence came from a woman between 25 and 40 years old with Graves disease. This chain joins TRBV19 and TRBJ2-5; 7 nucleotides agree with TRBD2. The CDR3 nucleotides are TGTGCCAGTAGTATAGATGGGAACGGGGGGTTACGAAGGGAGACCCAGTACTTC. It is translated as CASSIDGNGGLRRETQYF. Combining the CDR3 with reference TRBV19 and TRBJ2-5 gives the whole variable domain DGGITQSPKYLFRKEGQNVTLSCEQNLNHDAMYWYRQDPGQGLRLIYYSQIVNDFQKGDIAEGYSVSREKKESFPLTVTSAQKNPTAFYLCASSIDGNGGLRRETQYFGPGTRLLVL.